The sample holds a few counts of the clone carrying this T cell receptor beta chain. The antigen is undetermined. It was with 60 Vbeta and 13 Jbeta primers that the PCR ran. Clones were sequenced by immunoSEQ multiplex PCR, and TCRdb holds only the in-frame ones, with some missing. This sample has some 120,000 clones, with about four fifths found just once. The source of the sample is a study of cytomegalovirus exposure and HLA in healthy donors. Study-wide points: Analysis was carried out at a later point, and it linked a missense DCLRE1C variant to TCR beta V- and J-gene trimming. Listed as cytomegalovirus-associated were roughly 180 TCR beta chains.

Trimming took 3 bases from V and 3 from J; bases not matched to a gene: 8. The CDR3 is 15 residues long. Germline V gene sequence: CDR1 LNHDA, CDR2 SQIVND (reference sequence). The TCR comes from a man aged 25 to 40 in good health and CMV-seropositive. The chain employs TRBV19 and TRBJ2-7; TRBD2 aligns across 7 bases. Specimen: PBMCs. CDR3 in DNA: TGTGCCAGTAGTATGTCCGGACTAGTGATCTACGAGCAGTACTTC. Translating it yields CASSMSGLVIYEQYF.